The rows below give T cell receptor beta chains drawn from one sample of a study of CD8+ T cells in alopecia areata. Repertoires were generated with immunoSEQ multiplex PCR, while TCRdb's copy carries only in-frame clones and drops some. The data hold 150,000 or so clones, with about three fifths observed a single time. The specimen was CD4+ T cells sorted from blood, collected at week 4, from a patient treated with tofacitinib. The receptors stem from a human donor with alopecia areata. Both conserved end residues are trimmed from each CDR3.

TRBJ2-2 TRBV5-1 ASSLDPSGELF
TRBJ2-2 TRBV29-1 SAGPQGANTGELF
TRBJ2-5 TRBV2 ASSLGVYQETQY
TRBJ2-2 TRBV29-1 SVEDRGELAGELF
TRBJ2-6 TRBV29-1 SVDGGSGANVLT
TRBJ1-2 TRBV9 ASSEDRGPGYT
TRBJ2-3 TRBV5-1 ASSLRGTSTDTQY
TRBJ2-1 TRBV9 ASSVFRNNEQF
TRBJ2-3 TRBV29-1 SVAARAVDTQY
TRBJ2-1 TRBV15 ATSRDTRRTSYNEQF
TRBJ2-7 TRBV5-6 ASSPPGVREQY
TRBJ2-7 TRBV29-1 SVAGSPSYEQY
TRBJ1-2 TRBV30 ALEAPYGYT
TRBJ2-7 TRBV5-1 ASSLAGIQNEQY
TRBJ2-7 TRBV7-8 ASSLSQGDEQY
TRBJ1-2 TRBV6-6 ASSPGQDYGYT
TRBJ2-2 TRBV6-5 ASSPPGFSGELF
TRBJ2-3 TRBV30 AWRGPGSPAQY
TRBJ2-7 TRBV10-3 AISEWGTGGYEQY
TRBJ1-6 TRBV18 ASSPPSGQRISPLH
TRBJ2-5 TRBV2 ATGTSGVETQY
TRBJ1-1 TRBV7-3 ASSLSGDTEAF
TRBJ2-1 TRBV7-2 ASSPRPGQSYNEQF
TRBJ2-2 TRBV5-1 ASSSQDTGELF
TRBJ1-6 TRBV27 ASSLSVWDSNSPLH
TRBJ2-2 TRBV7-2 ASSRELGVTGELF
TRBJ1-6 TRBV25-1 ASSESPYNSPLH
TRBJ1-1 TRBV6-5 ASRGQQGTEAF
TRBJ2-2 TRBV5-4 ASSPRGEFAGELF
TRBJ2-3 TRBV15 ATSREWRTDTDTQY